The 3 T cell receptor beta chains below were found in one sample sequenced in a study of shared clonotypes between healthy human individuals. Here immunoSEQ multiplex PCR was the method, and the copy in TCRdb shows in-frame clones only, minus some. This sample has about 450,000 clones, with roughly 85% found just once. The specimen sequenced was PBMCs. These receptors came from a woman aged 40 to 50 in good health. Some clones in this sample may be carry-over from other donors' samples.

The CDR3 reads CASSLATGGGSYEQYF. The CDR3 nucleotides are TGTGCCAGCAGCTTAGCGACCGGGGGGGGATCCTACGAGCAGTACTTC. The V call is TRBV7-8, the J call TRBJ2-7; TRBD2 aligns across 8 bases. The CDR3 covers 16 residues. Germline values: CDR1 SGHVS, CDR2 FQNEAQ. Trimming removed 0 bases from V and 1 base from J; junction bases left unmatched: 5.

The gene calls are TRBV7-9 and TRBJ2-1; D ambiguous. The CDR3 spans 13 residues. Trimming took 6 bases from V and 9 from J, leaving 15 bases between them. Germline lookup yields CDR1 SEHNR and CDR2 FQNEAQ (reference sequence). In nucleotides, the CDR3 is TGTGCCAGCAGGATACAAGGGTTCGTTGAGCAGTTCTTC. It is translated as CASRIQGFVEQFF.

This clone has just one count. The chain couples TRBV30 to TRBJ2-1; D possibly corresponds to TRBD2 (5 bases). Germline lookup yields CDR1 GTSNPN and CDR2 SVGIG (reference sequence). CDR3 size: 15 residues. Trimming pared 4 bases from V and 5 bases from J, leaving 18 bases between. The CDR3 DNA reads TGTGCCTGGAATGTCCTCGCTGGGAGAGACAATGAGCAGTTCTTC. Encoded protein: CAWNVLAGRDNEQFF.